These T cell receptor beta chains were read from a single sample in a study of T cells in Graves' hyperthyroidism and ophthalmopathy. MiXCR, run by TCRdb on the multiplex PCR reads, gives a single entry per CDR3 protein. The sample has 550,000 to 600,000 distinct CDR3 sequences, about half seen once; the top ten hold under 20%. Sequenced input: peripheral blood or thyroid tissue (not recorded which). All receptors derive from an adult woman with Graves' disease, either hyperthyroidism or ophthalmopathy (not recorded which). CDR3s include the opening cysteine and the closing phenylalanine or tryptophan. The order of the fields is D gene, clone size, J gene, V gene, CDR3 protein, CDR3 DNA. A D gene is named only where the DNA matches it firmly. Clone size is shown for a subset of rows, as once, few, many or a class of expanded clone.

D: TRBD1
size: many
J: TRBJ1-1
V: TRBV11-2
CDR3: CASSLDPGQGAFF
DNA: TGTGCCAGCAGCTTAGACCCGGGACAGGGTGCTTTCTTT

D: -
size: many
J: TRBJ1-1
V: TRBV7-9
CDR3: CASGSPNRVSSIEAFF
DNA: TGTGCCAGCGGATCCCCAAACAGGGTCTCGTCGATTGAAGCTTTCTTT

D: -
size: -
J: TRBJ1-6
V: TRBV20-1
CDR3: CSARKSNTEASPPHF
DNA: TGCAGTGCTAGAAAGTCGAACACTGAAGCTTCACCCCCCCACTTT

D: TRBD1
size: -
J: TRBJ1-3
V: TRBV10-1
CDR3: CASSINRGRGDGYTIYF
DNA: TGCGCCAGCAGTATTAACAGGGGTCGTGGTGATGGCTACACCATATATTTT

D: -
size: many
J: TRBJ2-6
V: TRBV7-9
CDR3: CAGRGSGANVLTF
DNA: TGTGCCGGAAGGGGAAGTGGGGCCAACGTCCTGACTTTC

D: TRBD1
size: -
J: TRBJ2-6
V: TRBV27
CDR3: CASRGTGVNVLTF
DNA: TGTGCCAGCCGGGGGACAGGGGTCAACGTCCTTACTTTC

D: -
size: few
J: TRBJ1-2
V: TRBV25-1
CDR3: CASSDVFGYTF
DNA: TGTGCCAGCAGTGACGTGTTTGGCTACACCTTC

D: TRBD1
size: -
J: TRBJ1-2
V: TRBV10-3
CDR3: CAISGQEQTGGYGYTF
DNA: TGTGCCATCAGTGGCCAAGAGCAAACAGGGGGCTATGGCTACACCTTC

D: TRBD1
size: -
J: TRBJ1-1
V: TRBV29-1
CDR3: CSVDRTGDTEAFF
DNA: TGCAGCGTAGACCGGACAGGGGACACTGAAGCTTTCTTT

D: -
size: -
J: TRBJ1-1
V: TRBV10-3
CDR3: CAISLGWEAFF
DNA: TGTGCCATCAGTTTGGGGTGGGAAGCTTTCTTT

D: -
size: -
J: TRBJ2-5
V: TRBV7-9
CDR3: CASSPLAIGDWETQYF
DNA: TGTGCCAGCAGCCCCTTAGCGATCGGGGATTGGGAGACCCAGTACTTC

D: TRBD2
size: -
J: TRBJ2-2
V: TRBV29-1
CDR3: CSVGGLAGGPGTGELFF
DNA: TGCAGCGTCGGCGGACTAGCGGGAGGGCCGGGGACCGGGGAGCTGTTTTTT

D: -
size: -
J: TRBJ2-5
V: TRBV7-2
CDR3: CASSPQGRGQPQYF
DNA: TGTGCCAGCAGCCCCCAGGGGCGCGGTCAGCCCCAGTACTTC

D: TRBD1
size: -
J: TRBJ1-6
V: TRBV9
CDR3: CASSGRISTGGNSPLHF
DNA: TGTGCCAGCAGCGGCCGCATTTCGACAGGGGGTAATTCACCCCTCCACTTT

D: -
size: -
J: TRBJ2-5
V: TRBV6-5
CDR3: CASSRAGGPEPQYF
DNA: TGTGCCAGCAGTCGTGCAGGCGGGCCGGAGCCCCAGTACTTC

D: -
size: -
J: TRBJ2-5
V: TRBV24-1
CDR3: CATSDRKGAGQETQYF
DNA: TGTGCCACCAGTGACCGAAAAGGGGCCGGGCAAGAGACCCAGTACTTC

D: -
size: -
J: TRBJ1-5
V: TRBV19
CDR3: CASSMDSNQLQHF
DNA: TGTGCCAGTAGTATGGACAGCAATCAGCTCCAGCATTTT

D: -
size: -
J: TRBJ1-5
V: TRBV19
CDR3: CACRPNHGNQPQHF
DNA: TGTGCCTGTAGACCTAATCACGGCAATCAGCCCCAGCATTTT

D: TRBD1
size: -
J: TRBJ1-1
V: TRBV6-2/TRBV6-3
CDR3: CASSYKGTGVTEAFF
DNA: TGTGCCAGCAGTTACAAAGGGACAGGGGTCACTGAAGCTTTCTTT

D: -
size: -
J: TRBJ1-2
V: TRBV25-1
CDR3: CACSARAAGTERNYGYTF
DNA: -

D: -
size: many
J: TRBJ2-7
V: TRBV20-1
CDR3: CSARPPGRSSYEQYF
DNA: TGCAGTGCTAGACCCCCGGGGCGGAGCTCCTACGAGCAGTACTTC

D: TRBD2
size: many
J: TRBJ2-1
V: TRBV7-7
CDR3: CASSLASGFHNEQFF
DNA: TGTGCTAGCAGCTTAGCTAGCGGGTTCCACAATGAGCAGTTCTTC

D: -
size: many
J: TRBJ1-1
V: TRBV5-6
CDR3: CASTPRAADTEAFF
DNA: TGTGCCAGCACCCCGAGAGCGGCGGACACTGAAGCTTTCTTT

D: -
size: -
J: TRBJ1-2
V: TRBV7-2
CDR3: CASSLEADVSYDYTF
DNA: TGTGCCAGCAGCTTAGAGGCAGACGTAAGCTACGACTACACCTTC

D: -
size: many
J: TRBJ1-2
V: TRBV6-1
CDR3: CASSLGHRADGYTF
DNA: TGTGCCAGCAGCCTGGGACACCGGGCGGATGGCTACACCTTC

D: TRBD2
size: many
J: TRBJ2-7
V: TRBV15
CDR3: CATSREVGLEQYF
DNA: TGTGCCACCAGCCGAGAGGTGGGACTAGAGCAGTACTTC

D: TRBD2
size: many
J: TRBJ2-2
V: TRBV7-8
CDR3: CASSSPGGGRPNTGELFF
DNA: TGTGCCAGCAGTTCACCCGGGGGAGGGCGCCCCAACACCGGGGAGCTGTTTTTT

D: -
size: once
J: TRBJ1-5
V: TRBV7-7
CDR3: CASSLDEEETQHF
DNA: TGTGCTAGCAGCCTGGACGAGGAGGAGACCCAGCATTTT

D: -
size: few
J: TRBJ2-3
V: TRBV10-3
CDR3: CAIRGLSGRADTQYF
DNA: TGTGCCATCAGGGGACTCAGCGGTCGGGCAGATACGCAGTATTTT

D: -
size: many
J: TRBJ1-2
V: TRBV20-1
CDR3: CSALRRGTYTF
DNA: TGCAGTGCTCTCCGGCGGGGAACCTACACCTTC

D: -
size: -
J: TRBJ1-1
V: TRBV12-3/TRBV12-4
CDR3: CASSSTIRRSNEAFF
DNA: TGTGCCAGCAGTTCAACTATAAGGAGGTCCAACGAAGCTTTCTTT

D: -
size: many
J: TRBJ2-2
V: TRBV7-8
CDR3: CASSPRWLGVTGELFF
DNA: TGTGCCAGCAGCCCCCGATGGCTAGGTGTAACCGGGGAGCTGTTTTTT

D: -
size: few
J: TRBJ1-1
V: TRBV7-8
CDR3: CASSNTDRTGDTEAFF
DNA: TGTGCCAGCAGTAATACTGACAGAACCGGGGACACTGAAGCTTTCTTT

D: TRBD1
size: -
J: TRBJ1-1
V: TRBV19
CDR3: CASRGTGGGHAFF
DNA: TGTGCCAGTAGAGGGACAGGAGGGGGACACGCTTTCTTT

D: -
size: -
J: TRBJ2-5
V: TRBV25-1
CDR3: CASSLSVPVEPQYF
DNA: TGTGCCAGCAGTTTATCAGTACCTGTTGAGCCCCAGTACTTC

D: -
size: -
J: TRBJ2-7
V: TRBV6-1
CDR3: CASRSGHEQYF
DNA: TGTGCCAGCAGATCAGGTCACGAGCAGTACTTC

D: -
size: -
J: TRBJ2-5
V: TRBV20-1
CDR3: CSALPVQETQYF
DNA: TGCAGTGCTCTTCCAGTACAAGAGACCCAGTACTTC

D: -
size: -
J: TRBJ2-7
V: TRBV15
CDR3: CATSRGPGNRPTSYEQYF
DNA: TGTGCCACCAGCAGAGGACCGGGGAACCGACCTACCTCCTACGAGCAGTACTTC

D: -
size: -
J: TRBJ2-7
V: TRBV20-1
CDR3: CSARDGLGYEQYF
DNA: TGCAGTGCTAGAGATGGTTTGGGCTACGAGCAGTACTTC

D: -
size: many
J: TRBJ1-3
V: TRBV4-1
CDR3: CASSRITGPGNTIYF
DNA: TGCGCCAGCAGCCGAATTACAGGGCCAGGAAACACCATATATTTT

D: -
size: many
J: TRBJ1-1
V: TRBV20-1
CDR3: CSARSKLAPRPTEAFF
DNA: TGCAGTGCTAGGTCAAAACTAGCCCCCCGCCCCACTGAAGCTTTCTTT

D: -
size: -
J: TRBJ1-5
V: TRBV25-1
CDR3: CASSEQKRGGISQPQHF
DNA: TGTGCCAGCAGTGAACAAAAGAGGGGAGGGATCAGTCAGCCCCAGCATTTT

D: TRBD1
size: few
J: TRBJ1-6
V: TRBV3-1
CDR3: CASSHRTGYNSPLHF
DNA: TGTGCCAGCAGCCATCGGACAGGTTATAATTCACCCCTCCACTTT

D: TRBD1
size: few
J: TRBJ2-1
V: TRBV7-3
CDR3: CASSPDRGYNEQFF
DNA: TGTGCCAGCAGCCCCGACAGGGGGTACAATGAGCAGTTCTTC

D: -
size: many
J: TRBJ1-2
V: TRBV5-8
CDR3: CASSLARGGPYGYTF
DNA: TGTGCCAGCAGCTTGGCGCGGGGGGGGCCGTATGGCTACACCTTC

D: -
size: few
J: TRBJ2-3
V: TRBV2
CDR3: CASSEEVQGGADTQYF
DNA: TGTGCCAGCAGTGAAGAGGTCCAGGGCGGAGCAGATACGCAGTATTTT

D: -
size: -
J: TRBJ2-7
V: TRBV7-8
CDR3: CASSHAGGGLYEQYF
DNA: TGTGCCAGCAGCCACGCAGGCGGGGGCCTCTACGAGCAGTACTTC

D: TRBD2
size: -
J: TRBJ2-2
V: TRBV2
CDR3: CASSERLAGVAGELFF
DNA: TGTGCCAGCAGTGAACGGCTAGCGGGAGTGGCCGGGGAGCTGTTTTTT

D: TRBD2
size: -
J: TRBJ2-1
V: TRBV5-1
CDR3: CASSLEAGGPYNEQFF
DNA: TGCGCCAGCAGCTTGGAAGCGGGAGGGCCGTACAATGAGCAGTTCTTC

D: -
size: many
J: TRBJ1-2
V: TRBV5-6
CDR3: CASSLALDYYGYTF
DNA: TGTGCCAGCAGCTTGGCCTTGGATTACTATGGCTACACCTTC

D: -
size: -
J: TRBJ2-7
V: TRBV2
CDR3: CASIQRSIGEQYF
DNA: TGTGCCAGCATCCAGAGGTCCATCGGTGAGCAGTACTTC

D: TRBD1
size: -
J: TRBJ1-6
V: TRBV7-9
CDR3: CASSFLGTDNSPLHF
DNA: TGTGCCAGCAGCTTTCTAGGGACAGACAATTCACCCCTCCACTTT

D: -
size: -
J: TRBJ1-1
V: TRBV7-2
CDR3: CASSLPRVGRPAFF
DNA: TGTGCCAGCAGCTTGCCTCGTGTAGGCAGGCCAGCTTTCTTT

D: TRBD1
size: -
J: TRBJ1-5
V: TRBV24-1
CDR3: CATSDPGSGGGAQPQHF
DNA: TGTGCCACCAGTGACCCTGGATCAGGGGGCGGCGCTCAGCCCCAGCATTTT

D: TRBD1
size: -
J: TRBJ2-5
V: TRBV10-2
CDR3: CATTPPGQGLEETQYF
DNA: TGCGCCACCACACCCCCGGGACAGGGTTTGGAAGAGACCCAGTACTTC

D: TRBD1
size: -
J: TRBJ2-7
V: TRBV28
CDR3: CASSLSGGSHYEQYF
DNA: TGTGCCAGCAGTTTATCAGGGGGATCTCACTACGAGCAGTACTTC